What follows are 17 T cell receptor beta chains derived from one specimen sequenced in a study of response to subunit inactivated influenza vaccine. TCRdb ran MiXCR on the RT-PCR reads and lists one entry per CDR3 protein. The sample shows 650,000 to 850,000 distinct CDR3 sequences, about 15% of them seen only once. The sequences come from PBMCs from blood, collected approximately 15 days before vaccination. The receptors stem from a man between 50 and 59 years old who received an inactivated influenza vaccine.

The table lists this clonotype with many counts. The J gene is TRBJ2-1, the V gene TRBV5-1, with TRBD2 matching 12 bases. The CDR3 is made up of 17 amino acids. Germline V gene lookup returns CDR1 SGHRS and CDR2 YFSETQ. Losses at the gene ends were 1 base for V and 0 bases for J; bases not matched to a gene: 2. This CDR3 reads CASSLLTSGSSYNEQFF. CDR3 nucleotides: TGCGCCAGCAGCTTGCTGACTAGCGGGAGCTCCTACAATGAGCAGTTCTTC.

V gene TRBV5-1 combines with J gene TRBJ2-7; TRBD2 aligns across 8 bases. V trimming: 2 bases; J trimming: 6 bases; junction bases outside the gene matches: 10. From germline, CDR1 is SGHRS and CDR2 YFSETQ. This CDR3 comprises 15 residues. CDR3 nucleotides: TGCGCCAGCAGCTTTCGGGAGGGCGCCCTTTTCGAGCAGTACTTC. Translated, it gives CASSFREGALFEQYF.

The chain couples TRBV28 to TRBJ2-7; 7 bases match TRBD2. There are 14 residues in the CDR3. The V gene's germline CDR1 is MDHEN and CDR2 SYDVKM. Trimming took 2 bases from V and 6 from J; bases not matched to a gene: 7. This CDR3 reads CASSLAGVRSEQYF. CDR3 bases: TGTGCCAGCAGTTTAGCGGGAGTCCGGTCCGAGCAGTACTTC.

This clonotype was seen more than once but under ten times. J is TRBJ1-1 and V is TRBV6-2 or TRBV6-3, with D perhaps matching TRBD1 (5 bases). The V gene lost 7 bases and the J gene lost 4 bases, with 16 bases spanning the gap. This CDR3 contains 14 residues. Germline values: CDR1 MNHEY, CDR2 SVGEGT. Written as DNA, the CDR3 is TGTGCCAGCACCCCCGGGACGGCAAGCACTGAAGCTTTCTTT. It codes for CASTPGTASTEAFF.

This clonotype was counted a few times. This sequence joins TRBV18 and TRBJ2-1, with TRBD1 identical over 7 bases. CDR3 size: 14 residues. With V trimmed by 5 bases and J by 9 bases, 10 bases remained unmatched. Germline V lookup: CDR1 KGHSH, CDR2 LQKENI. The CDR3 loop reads CASSSSDRVREQFF. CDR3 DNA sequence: TGTGCCAGCTCATCTTCCGACAGGGTACGTGAGCAGTTCTTC.

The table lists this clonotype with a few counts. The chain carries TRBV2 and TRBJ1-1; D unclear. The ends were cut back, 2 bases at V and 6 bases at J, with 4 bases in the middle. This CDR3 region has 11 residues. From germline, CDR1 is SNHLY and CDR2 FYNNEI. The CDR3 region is CASSELSEAFF. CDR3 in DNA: TGTGCCAGCAGTGAATTGTCTGAAGCTTTCTTT. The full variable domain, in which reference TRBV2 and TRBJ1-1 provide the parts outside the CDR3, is EPEVTQTPSHQVTQMGQEVILRCVPISNHLYFYWYRQILGQKVEFLVSFYNNEISEKSEIFDDQFSVERPDGSNFTLKIRSTKLEDSAMYFCASSELSEAFFGQGTRLTVV.

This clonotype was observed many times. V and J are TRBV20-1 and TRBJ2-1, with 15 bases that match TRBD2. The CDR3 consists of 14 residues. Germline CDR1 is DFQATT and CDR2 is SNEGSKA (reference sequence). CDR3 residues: CSAPGLAGGNEQFF. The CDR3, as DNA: TGCAGCGCACCGGGACTAGCGGGAGGAAATGAGCAGTTCTTC.

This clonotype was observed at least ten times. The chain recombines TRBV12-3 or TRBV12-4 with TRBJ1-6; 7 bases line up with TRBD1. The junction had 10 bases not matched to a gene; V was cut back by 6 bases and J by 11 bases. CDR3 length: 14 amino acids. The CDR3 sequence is CASSTGAFGAPLHF. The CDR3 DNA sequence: TGTGCCAGCAGCACAGGGGCCTTCGGGGCACCCCTCCACTTT.

The CDR3 DNA reads TGCAGTGCTAGACTTCTTAGAGCTTACGAGCAGTACTTC. This encodes CSARLLRAYEQYF. The chain joins TRBV20-1 to TRBJ2-7; unclear D gene. Germline V gene sequence: CDR1 DFQATT, CDR2 SNEGSKA (reference sequence). V was cut by 2 bases and J by 4 bases, with 12 bases left in between. There are 13 residues in the CDR3.

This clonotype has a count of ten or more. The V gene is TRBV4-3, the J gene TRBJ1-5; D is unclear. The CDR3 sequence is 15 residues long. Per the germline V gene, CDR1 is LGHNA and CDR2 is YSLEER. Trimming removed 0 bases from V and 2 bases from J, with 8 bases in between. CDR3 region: CASSQDRFGNQPQHF. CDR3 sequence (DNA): TGCGCCAGCAGCCAAGACCGTTTTGGCAATCAGCCCCAGCATTTT.

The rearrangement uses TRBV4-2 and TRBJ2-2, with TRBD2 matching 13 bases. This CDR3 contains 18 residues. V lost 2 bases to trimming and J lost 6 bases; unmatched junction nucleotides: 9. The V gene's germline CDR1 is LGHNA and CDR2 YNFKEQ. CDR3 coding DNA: TGTGCCAGCAGCCAAAAAGGACTAGCGGGAGTCTTGTCCGGGGAGCTGTTTTTT. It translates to CASSQKGLAGVLSGELFF.

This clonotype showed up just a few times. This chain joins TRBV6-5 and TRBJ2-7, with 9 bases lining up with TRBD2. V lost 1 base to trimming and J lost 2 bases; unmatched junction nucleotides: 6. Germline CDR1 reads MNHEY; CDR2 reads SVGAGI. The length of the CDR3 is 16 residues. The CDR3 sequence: CASSYLISGSPYEQYF. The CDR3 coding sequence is TGTGCCAGCAGTTACTTGATTAGCGGGAGCCCCTACGAGCAGTACTTC.

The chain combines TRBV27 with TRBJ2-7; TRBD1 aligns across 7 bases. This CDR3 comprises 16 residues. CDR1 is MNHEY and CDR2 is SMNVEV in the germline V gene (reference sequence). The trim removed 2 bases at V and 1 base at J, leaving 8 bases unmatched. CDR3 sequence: CASSLLPGGNSYEQYF. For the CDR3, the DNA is TGTGCCAGCAGTTTACTTCCAGGGGGAAATTCCTACGAGCAGTACTTC.

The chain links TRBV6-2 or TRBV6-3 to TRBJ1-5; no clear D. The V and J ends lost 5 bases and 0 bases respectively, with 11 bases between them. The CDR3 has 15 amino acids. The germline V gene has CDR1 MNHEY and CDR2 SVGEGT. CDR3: CASSPNTYSNQPQHF. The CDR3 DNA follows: TGTGCCAGCAGTCCAAACACCTATAGCAATCAGCCCCAGCATTTT.

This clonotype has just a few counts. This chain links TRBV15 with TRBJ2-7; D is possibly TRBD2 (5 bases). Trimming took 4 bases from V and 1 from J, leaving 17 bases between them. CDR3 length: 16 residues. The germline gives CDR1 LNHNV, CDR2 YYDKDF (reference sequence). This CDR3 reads CATSTVWTDSSYEQYF. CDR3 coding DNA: TGTGCCACCAGCACAGTTTGGACTGATTCTTCCTACGAGCAGTACTTC.

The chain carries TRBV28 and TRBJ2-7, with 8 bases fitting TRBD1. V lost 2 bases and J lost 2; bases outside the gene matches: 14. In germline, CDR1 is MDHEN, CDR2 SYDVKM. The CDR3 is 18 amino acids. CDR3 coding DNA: TGTGCCAGCAGTTTAAATGTGGCAGGGACAGGTAATCCCTACGAGCAGTACTTC. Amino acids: CASSLNVAGTGNPYEQYF.

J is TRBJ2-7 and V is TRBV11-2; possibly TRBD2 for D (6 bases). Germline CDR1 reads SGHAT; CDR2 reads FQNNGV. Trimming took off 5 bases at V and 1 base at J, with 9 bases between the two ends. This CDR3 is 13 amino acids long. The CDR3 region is CASSRRGSYEQYF. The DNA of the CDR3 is TGTGCCAGCAGCCGACGGGGGTCCTACGAGCAGTACTTC.